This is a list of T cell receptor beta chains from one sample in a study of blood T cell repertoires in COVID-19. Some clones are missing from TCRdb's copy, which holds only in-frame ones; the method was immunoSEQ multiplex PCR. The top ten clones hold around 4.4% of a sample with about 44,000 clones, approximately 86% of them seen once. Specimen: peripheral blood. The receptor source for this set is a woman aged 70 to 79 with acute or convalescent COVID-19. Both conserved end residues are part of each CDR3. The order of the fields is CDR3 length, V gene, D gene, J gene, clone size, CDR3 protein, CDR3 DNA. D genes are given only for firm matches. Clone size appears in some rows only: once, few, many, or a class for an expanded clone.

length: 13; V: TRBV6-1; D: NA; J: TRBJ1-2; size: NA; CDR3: CASSENRDYGYTF; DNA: TGTGCCAGCAGTGAGAACAGGGACTATGGCTACACCTTC
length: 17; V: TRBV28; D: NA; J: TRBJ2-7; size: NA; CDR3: CASSAPPGLPSSYEQYF; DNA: TGTGCCAGCAGTGCACCCCCAGGACTCCCTAGCTCCTACGAGCAGTACTTC
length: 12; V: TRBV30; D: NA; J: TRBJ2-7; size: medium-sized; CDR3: CAWSPRAYEQYF; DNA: TGTGCCTGGAGCCCGAGGGCCTACGAGCAGTACTTC
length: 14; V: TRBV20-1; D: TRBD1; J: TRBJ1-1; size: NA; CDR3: CSASRQGRETEAFF; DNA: TGCAGTGCTAGTAGACAGGGAAGGGAAACTGAAGCTTTCTTT
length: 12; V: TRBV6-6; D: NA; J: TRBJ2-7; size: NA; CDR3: CASSVTRYEQYF; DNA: TGTGCCAGCAGTGTAACACGCTACGAGCAGTACTTC
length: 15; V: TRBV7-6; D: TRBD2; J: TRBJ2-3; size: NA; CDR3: CASSLASGRTDTQYF; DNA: TGTGCCAGCAGCTTAGCTAGCGGGAGAACAGATACGCAGTATTTT
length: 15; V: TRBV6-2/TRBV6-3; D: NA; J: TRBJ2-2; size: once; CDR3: CASSPGSVNTGELFF; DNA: TGTGCCAGCAGCCCCGGGTCCGTGAACACCGGGGAGCTGTTTTTT
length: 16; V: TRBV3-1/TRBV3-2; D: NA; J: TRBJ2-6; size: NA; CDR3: CASSQEGGSGANVLTF; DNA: TGTGCCAGCAGCCAGGAAGGGGGCTCTGGGGCCAACGTCCTGACTTTC
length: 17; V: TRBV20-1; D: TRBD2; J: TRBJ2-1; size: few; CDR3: CSASPLKLAGEYNEQFF; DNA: TGCAGTGCTAGTCCGCTGAAACTAGCGGGAGAGTACAATGAGCAGTTCTTC
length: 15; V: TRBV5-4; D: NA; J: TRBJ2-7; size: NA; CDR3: CASSLGVSGPYEQYF; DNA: TGTGCCAGCAGCTTGGGGGTTAGCGGACCCTACGAGCAGTACTTC
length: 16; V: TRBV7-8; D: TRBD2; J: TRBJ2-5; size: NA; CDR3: CASSLAILAAQETQYF; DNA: TGTGCCAGCAGCTTAGCCATCCTAGCGGCCCAAGAGACCCAGTACTTC
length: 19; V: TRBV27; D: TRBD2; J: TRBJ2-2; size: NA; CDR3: CASRRSGLAGGPRAGELFF; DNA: TGTGCCAGCAGGAGATCGGGACTAGCGGGAGGGCCTCGGGCCGGGGAGCTGTTTTTT
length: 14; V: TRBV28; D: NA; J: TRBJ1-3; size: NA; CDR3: CASSLMGKRGTIYF; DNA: TGTGCCAGCAGTTTGATGGGGAAACGGGGCACCATATATTTT
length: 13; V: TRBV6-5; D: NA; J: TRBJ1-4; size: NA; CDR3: CASSPGKGEKLFF; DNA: TGTGCCAGCAGTCCAGGGAAGGGGGAAAAACTGTTTTTT
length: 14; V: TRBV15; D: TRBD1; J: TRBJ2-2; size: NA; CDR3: CATSRDRGTGELFF; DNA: TGTGCCACCAGCAGGGACAGGGGCACCGGGGAGCTGTTTTTT
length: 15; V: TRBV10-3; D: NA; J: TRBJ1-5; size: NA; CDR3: CAISESGLNNQPQHF; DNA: TGTGCCATCAGTGAGTCGGGCCTTAATAATCAGCCCCAGCATTTT
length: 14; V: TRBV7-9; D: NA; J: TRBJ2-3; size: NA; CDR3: CASFRTGSLDTQYF; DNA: TGTGCCAGCTTCCGAACGGGGAGTTTGGATACGCAGTATTTT
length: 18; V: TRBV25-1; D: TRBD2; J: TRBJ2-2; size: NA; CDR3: CASSGRPGLAMNTGELFF; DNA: TGTGCCAGCAGTGGACGACCGGGACTAGCTATGAACACCGGGGAGCTGTTTTTT
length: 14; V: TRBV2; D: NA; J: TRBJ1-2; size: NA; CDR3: CASSSGAVRNGYTF; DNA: TGTGCCAGCAGTAGCGGGGCCGTTAGAAATGGCTACACCTTC
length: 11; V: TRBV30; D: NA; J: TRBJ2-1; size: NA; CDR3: CAWSPMREQFF; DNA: TGTGCCTGGAGCCCCATGCGTGAGCAGTTCTTC
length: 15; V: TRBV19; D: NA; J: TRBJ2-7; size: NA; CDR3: CASSITGLSSYEQYF; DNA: TGTGCCAGTAGTATAACAGGTCTTAGCTCCTACGAGCAGTACTTC
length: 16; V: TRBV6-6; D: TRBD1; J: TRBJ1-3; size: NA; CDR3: CASSYLGQGTGNTIYF; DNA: TGTGCCAGCAGTTACCTGGGACAGGGAACAGGAAACACCATATATTTT
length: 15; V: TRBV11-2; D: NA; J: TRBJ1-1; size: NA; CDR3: CASSLPGLGNTEAFF; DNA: TGTGCCAGCAGCTTACCGGGACTGGGGAACACTGAAGCTTTCTTT
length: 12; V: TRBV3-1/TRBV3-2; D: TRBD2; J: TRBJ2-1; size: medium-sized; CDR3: CASSQVAGEQFF; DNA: TGTGCCAGCAGCCAAGTAGCGGGGGAGCAGTTCTTC
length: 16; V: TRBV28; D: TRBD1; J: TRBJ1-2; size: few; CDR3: CASSFAGTGDNYGYTF; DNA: TGTGCCAGCAGTTTTGCTGGGACAGGGGATAACTATGGCTACACCTTC
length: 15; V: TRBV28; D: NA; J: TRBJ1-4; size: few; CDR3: CASRRQVATNEKLFF; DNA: TGTGCCAGCAGGAGACAGGTTGCAACTAATGAAAAACTGTTTTTT
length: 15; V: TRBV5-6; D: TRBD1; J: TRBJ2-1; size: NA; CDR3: CASSLVQGAYNEQFF; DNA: TGTGCCAGCAGCTTGGTCCAGGGGGCTTACAATGAGCAGTTCTTC
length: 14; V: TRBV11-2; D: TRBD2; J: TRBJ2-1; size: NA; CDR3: CASSSRQRGYEQFF; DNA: TGTGCCAGCAGCTCCCGACAGCGGGGGTATGAGCAGTTCTTC
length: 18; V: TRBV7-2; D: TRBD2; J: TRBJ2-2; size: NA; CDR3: CASSLKLTGGANTGELFF; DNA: TGTGCCAGCAGCTTAAAGTTGACGGGAGGGGCGAACACCGGGGAGCTGTTTTTT
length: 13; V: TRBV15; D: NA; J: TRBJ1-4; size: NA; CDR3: CATSRDAGEKLFF; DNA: TGTGCCACCAGCAGAGATGCAGGCGAGAAACTGTTTTTT
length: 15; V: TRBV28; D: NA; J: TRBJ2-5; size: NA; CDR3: CASSKSGDVQETQYF; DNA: TGTGCCAGCAGTAAGTCGGGGGATGTCCAAGAGACCCAGTACTTC
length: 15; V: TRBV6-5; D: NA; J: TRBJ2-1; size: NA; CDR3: CATYRAQGPYNEQFF; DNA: TGTGCCACCTACCGAGCGCAGGGCCCCTACAATGAGCAGTTCTTC
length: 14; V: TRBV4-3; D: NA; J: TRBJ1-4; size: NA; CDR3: CASSQATTFEKLFF; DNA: TGCGCCAGCAGCCAAGCCACCACATTTGAAAAACTGTTTTTT
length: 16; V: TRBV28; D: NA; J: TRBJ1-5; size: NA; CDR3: CASSLGRNLGNQPQHF; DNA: TGTGCCAGCAGTTTGGGGCGAAATCTGGGCAATCAGCCCCAGCATTTT
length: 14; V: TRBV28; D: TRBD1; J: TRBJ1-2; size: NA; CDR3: CASSSPPGQQGYTF; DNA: TGTGCCAGCAGTTCCCCTCCGGGACAGCAAGGCTACACCTTC
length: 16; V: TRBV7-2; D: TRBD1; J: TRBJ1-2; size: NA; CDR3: CASSLMTGGAGYGYTF; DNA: TGTGCCAGCAGCCTAATGACAGGGGGCGCTGGCTATGGCTACACCTTC
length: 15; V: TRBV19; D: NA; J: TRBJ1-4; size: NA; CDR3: CASSYRRATNEKLFF; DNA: TGTGCCAGTAGTTACCGCAGGGCAACTAATGAAAAACTGTTTTTT
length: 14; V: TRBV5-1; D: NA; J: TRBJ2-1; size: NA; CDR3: CASSLGTRYNEQFF; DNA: TGCGCCAGCAGCTTGGGGACACGCTACAATGAGCAGTTCTTC
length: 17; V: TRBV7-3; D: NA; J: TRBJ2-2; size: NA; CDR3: CASSLTYEKGITGELFF; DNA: TGTGCCAGCAGCTTAACCTACGAGAAGGGGATCACCGGGGAGCTGTTTTTT
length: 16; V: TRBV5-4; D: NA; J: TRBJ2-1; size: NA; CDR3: CASSLALGGAYNEQFF; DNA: TGTGCCAGCAGCTTGGCCCTAGGGGGAGCCTACAATGAGCAGTTCTTC
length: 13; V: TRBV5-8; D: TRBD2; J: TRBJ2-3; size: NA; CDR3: CASRGGFGSTQYF; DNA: TGTGCCAGCAGGGGGGGGTTCGGAAGTACGCAGTATTTT
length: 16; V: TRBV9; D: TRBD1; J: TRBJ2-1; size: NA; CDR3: CASSGGSRTGGNEQFF; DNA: TGTGCCAGCAGCGGAGGGTCCCGGACAGGGGGCAATGAGCAGTTCTTC
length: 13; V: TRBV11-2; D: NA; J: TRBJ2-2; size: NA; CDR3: CASSLRGTGELFF; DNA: TGTGCCAGCAGCTTGAGGGGGACCGGGGAGCTGTTTTTT
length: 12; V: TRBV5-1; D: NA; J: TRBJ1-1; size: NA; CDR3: CASSLQGTEAFF; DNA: TGCGCCAGCAGCTTACAGGGTACTGAAGCTTTCTTT
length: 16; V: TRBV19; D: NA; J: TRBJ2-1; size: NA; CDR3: CAKSIPGSNYYNEQFF; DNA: TGTGCTAAAAGTATCCCTGGCTCTAACTACTACAATGAGCAGTTCTTC
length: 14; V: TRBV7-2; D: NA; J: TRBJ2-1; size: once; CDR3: CASSSRDSYNEQFF; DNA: TGTGCCAGCAGCTCCCGGGACTCTTACAATGAGCAGTTCTTC
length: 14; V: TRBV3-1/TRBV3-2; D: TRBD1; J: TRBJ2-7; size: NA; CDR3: CASSQGYRGYEQYF; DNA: TGTGCCAGCAGCCAAGGGTACAGGGGCTACGAGCAGTACTTC
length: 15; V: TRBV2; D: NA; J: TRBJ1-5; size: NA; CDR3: CASSTTRVGNQPQHF; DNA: TGTGCCAGCAGTACCACACGGGTTGGAAATCAGCCCCAGCATTTT
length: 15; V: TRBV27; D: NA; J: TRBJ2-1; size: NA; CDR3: CASSGSGSSYNEQFF; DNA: TGTGCCAGCAGTGGGAGCGGTAGCTCCTACAATGAGCAGTTCTTC
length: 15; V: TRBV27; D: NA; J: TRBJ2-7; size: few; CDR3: CASSPHRAGSYEQYF; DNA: TGTGCCAGCAGTCCTCACAGGGCCGGCTCCTACGAGCAGTACTTC
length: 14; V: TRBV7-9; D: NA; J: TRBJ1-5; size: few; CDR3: CASSDRYSNQPQHF; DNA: TGTGCCAGCAGCGACAGATATAGCAATCAGCCCCAGCATTTT
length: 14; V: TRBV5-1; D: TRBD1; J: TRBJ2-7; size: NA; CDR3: CASSKDRNNYEQYF; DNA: TGCGCCAGCAGCAAGGACAGGAACAACTACGAGCAGTACTTC
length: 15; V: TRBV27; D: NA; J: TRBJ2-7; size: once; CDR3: CASSLTAQGAYEQYF; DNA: TGTGCCAGCAGTTTGACAGCTCAAGGGGCCTACGAGCAGTACTTC
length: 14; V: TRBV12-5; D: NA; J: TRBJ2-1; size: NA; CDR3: CASGPGGPYNEQFF; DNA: TGTGCTAGTGGTCCCGGGGGACCATACAATGAGCAGTTCTTC
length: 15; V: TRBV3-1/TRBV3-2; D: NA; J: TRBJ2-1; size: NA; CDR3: CASSLMGGSYNEQFF; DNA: TGTGCCAGCAGCCTGATGGGGGGCTCCTACAATGAGCAGTTCTTC
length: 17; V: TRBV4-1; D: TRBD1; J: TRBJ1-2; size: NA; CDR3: CASSQGTDRGLNYGYTF; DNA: TGCGCCAGCAGCCAAGGGACTGACAGGGGTCTTAACTATGGCTACACCTTC
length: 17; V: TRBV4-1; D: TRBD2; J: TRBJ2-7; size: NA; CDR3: CASSQAAGGSGRDEQYF; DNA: TGCGCCAGCAGCCAAGCCGCAGGGGGCAGCGGGAGGGACGAGCAGTACTTC
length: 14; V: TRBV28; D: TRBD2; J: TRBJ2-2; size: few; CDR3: CASSRLASAGELFF; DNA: TGTGCCAGCAGCAGACTAGCGAGCGCCGGGGAGCTGTTTTTT
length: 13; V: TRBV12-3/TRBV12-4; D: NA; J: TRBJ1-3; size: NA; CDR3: CVETLGGGNTIYF; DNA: TGTGTCGAGACCCTCGGGGGTGGAAACACCATATATTTT
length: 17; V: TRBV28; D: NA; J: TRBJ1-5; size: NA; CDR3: CASSFQFRGAGNQPQHF; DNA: TGTGCCAGCAGTTTCCAATTCAGGGGCGCGGGCAATCAGCCCCAGCATTTT